The TCR beta chain under discussion was sequenced for a study of CD8+CD57+ T cells in acquired aplastic anemia. Study summary: Each DNA sample taken from sorted CD4+ and CD8+ cells came to about 3 ug on average.

This clonotype was seen just once. Its antigen remains unidentified. The sequenced patients had an expansion of CD8+CD57+ cells seen by flow cytometry. The study, taken as a whole, reports: The study found no significant CD8+ Simpson's diversity difference between patients and controls. A set of around 30 CD8+ CDR3 sequences was shared between patients and controls, and these sequences appeared highly expressed in patients.

Genomic DNA was employed as the template in profiling TCR beta VDJ and CDR3. One entry per CDR3 protein, called by TCRdb with MiXCR from the reads. This table has fewer than 300,000 distinct CDR3 sequences, approximately 79% appearing once. Sequencing was carried out using sorted CD4+, CD8+, or CD8+CD57+ T cells (not recorded which) from PBMCs. The origin of this receptor is a human donor with aplastic anemia.

CDR3 amino acids: CASSLTSRADDGTF. DNA for the CDR3: TGTGCCAGCAGCTTGACTTCGCGGGCCGACGACGGCACCTTC. This chain joins TRBV7-2 and TRBJ1-2, with D uncertain. The CDR3 sequence is 14 residues long. The V and J ends lost 3 bases and 13 bases respectively, with 21 bases between them. Germline V lookup: CDR1 SGHTA, CDR2 FQGNSA.